One and the same sample provided the 30 T cell receptor beta chains below, sequenced in a study of shared clonotypes between healthy human individuals. The protocol was immunoSEQ multiplex PCR, while the TCRdb copy is restricted to in-frame clones and leaves out a portion. The data show a few million clones, around 94% seen once. The specimen sequenced was naive CD4+ T cells sorted from blood. Indicated subset: CD45RA+ positively selected. The receptors stem from a man between 18 and 29 years old in good health.

The chain combines TRBV5-4 with TRBJ2-5; TRBD2 agrees at 8 bases. Per the germline V gene, CDR1 is SGHNT and CDR2 is YYREEE (reference sequence). The ends lost 4 bases at V and 2 bases at J; junction bases unmatched: 10. The CDR3 extends over 16 amino acids. CDR3 in amino acids: CASSPTRTSRQETQYF. The CDR3 DNA sequence: TGTGCCAGCAGCCCCACGCGGACTAGCAGGCAAGAGACCCAGTACTTC.

This chain joins TRBV11-2 and TRBJ1-1, with a tentative D call TRBD1 (5 bases). This CDR3 comprises 14 residues. Germline V gene sequence: CDR1 SGHAT, CDR2 FQNNGV. V was pared by 6 bases and J by 5 bases, with 16 bases between. As DNA, the CDR3 is TGTGCCAGCAGTTCGAATTTAGGGGAGACTGAAGCTTTCTTT. It encodes CASSSNLGETEAFF.

A note on this clone: Other nucleotide sequences in the sample specify the same CDR3. V gene TRBV9 combines with J gene TRBJ1-2; D gene uncertain. Germline V lookup: CDR1 SGDLS, CDR2 YYNGEE. The CDR3 covers 14 residues. V lost 0 bases and J lost 2, with 8 bases in between. CDR3 sequence (DNA): TGTGCCAGCAGCGTAGCGGCCGGAAACTATGGCTACACCTTC. Translated: CASSVAAGNYGYTF.

About this clone itself: The identical CDR3 is also encoded by other nucleotide sequences in the sample. The rearrangement links TRBV5-1 to TRBJ1-2; D gene uncertain. Looked up from germline, CDR1 is SGHRS and CDR2 is YFSETQ. The CDR3 extends over 13 amino acids. V was trimmed by 0 bases and J by 6 bases, leaving 9 bases between them. The CDR3 nucleotides are TGCGCCAGCAGCTTGGGTCAGGCAGATGGCTACACCTTC. Translated: CASSLGQADGYTF.

V gene TRBV18 combines with J gene TRBJ1-1; TRBD1 is a possible D gene (5 bases). Germline loops: CDR1 KGHSH, CDR2 LQKENI. The CDR3 loop spans 15 amino acids. V shed 0 bases and J shed 2 bases, with 10 bases lying between them. In DNA form, the CDR3 reads TGTGCCAGCTCACCACCGGCCAGGGACAACACTGAAGCTTTCTTT. It is translated as CASSPPARDNTEAFF.

The chain recombines TRBV7-2 with TRBJ2-5, with a possible D match to TRBD1 (6 bases). V was shortened by 1 base and J by 2 bases, with 11 bases between the two germline ends. The CDR3 length is 15 residues. CDR1 SGHTA and CDR2 FQGNSA come from the germline V gene. This chain's CDR3 is CASSLDGTTQETQYF. The CDR3, as DNA: TGTGCCAGCAGCTTAGATGGGACAACTCAAGAGACCCAGTACTTC.

With regard to this clone: Other DNA sequences in this sample translate to the same CDR3. The chain employs TRBV18 and TRBJ2-5, with TRBD1 identical over 12 bases. Trimming took 3 bases from V and 6 from J; bases not matched to a gene: 5. The CDR3 sequence is 15 residues long. Per germline, CDR1 KGHSH and CDR2 LQKENI. The CDR3 DNA reads as TGTGCCAGCTCACCCCCGGGACAGGGGGCAAAGACCCAGTACTTC. This gives the protein CASSPPGQGAKTQYF.

This rearrangement joins TRBV6-6 to TRBJ1-2, with D possibly being TRBD1 (5 bases). CDR3 length: 15 residues. The germline V gene encodes CDR1 MNHNY and CDR2 SVGAGI (reference sequence). V lost 7 bases and J lost 1, with 16 bases in between. The CDR3 sequence: CASNPPGGSNYGYTF. In DNA, the CDR3 is TGTGCCAGCAACCCACCGGGGGGGAGTAACTATGGCTACACCTTC.

The rearrangement joins TRBV5-1 to TRBJ2-3; 12 nucleotides match TRBD2. Germline V gives CDR1 SGHRS, CDR2 YFSETQ. V was clipped by 8 bases and J by 2 bases; unmatched bases: 9. CDR3 size: 16 residues. CDR3 DNA sequence: TGCGCCAGTGCGACTGGACTAGCGGGGAACACAGATACGCAGTATTTT. As protein: CASATGLAGNTDTQYF.

The CDR3 sequence: CASSYLDSPYEQYF. The DNA for the CDR3 is TGCGCCAGCAGCTACCTAGACAGTCCCTACGAGCAGTACTTC. The chain combines TRBV4-1 with TRBJ2-7; TRBD1 is a possible D gene (5 bases). Trimming shortened V by 5 bases and J by 2 bases, and 13 bases separated the two germline ends. Germline V gene data show CDR1 as MGHRA and CDR2 as YSYEKL. The CDR3 runs to 14 residues.

This clone was seen just once. This chain uses TRBV5-6 with TRBJ2-7; TRBD1 aligns across 8 bases. V trimming: 2 bases; J trimming: 0 bases; junction bases outside the gene matches: 4. Germline CDR1 reads SGHDT; CDR2 reads YYEEEE. This CDR3 is built from 15 residues. The DNA of the CDR3 is TGTGCCAGCAGCTTAACAGGGGGACTCTCCTACGAGCAGTACTTC. It translates to CASSLTGGLSYEQYF.

Details on this clone: Within the sample, other DNA sequences also encode this same CDR3. The chain combines TRBV18 with TRBJ2-2; D uncertain. Trimming stripped 3 bases from V and 1 base from J, with 0 bases between. CDR1 and CDR2 (germline): KGHSH, LQKENI. There are 12 residues in the CDR3. CDR3 sequence (DNA): TGTGCCAGCTCACCGAACACCGGGGAGCTGTTTTTT. Amino acids: CASSPNTGELFF.

The chain is built from TRBV28 and TRBJ1-5; D gene uncertain. The CDR3 spans 13 residues. Trimming pared 6 bases from V and 4 bases from J, leaving 10 bases between. The germline gives CDR1 MDHEN, CDR2 SYDVKM. CDR3 DNA: TGTGCCAGCAGGTCGTCCTTAAATCAGCCCCAGCATTTT. This translates into CASRSSLNQPQHF.

The CDR3 reads CAWSGGLGEVQYF. The CDR3 DNA reads as TGTGCCTGGTCCGGGGGACTTGGTGAGGTGCAGTACTTC. V is TRBV30 and J is TRBJ2-7; possibly TRBD2 for D (6 bases). This CDR3 has 13 amino acids. The V gene's germline CDR1 is GTSNPN and CDR2 SVGIG (reference sequence). V lost 5 bases and J lost 9, with 20 bases in between.

CDR3 region: CAILPDPSFREQYF. Written as DNA, the CDR3 is TGTGCCATCCTTCCAGACCCCAGTTTTCGGGAGCAGTACTTC. V and J are TRBV10-3 and TRBJ2-7, with D hard to call. The CDR3 totals 14 residues. The V end lost 8 bases, the J end lost 7 bases, and 21 bases lay between the germline ends. CDR1 and CDR2 (germline): ENHRY, SYGVKD.

Note on this clone: In the same sample, other DNA sequences code for this CDR3. The chain joins TRBV6-5 to TRBJ1-1; TRBD1 might be the D (6 bases). Germline V CDR1 and CDR2: MNHEY, SVGAGI. V lost 6 bases, J lost 1 base, and 9 bases lay in between. The CDR3 loop spans 13 amino acids. CDR3 in DNA: TGTGCCAGCAGCAGGGGTCCGAACACTGAAGCTTTCTTT. Amino acid sequence: CASSRGPNTEAFF.

The gene calls are TRBV19 and TRBJ1-4; weak D call: TRBD1 (5 bases). CDR1 is LNHDA and CDR2 is SQIVND in the germline V gene (reference sequence). V lost 3 bases, J lost 5 bases, and 13 bases lay in between. This CDR3 contains 15 residues. CDR3 protein: CASSIGQGGNEKLFF. CDR3 in DNA: TGTGCCAGTAGTATCGGTCAGGGAGGAAATGAAAAACTGTTTTTT.

The chain has TRBV10-3 and TRBJ2-7; possible D gene TRBD1, 6 bases. The CDR3 sequence is 14 residues long. V lost 6 bases to trimming and J lost 1 base, with 13 bases between them. The germline V gene encodes CDR1 ENHRY and CDR2 SYGVKD. This CDR3 is CAIRKTGRSYEQYF. DNA of the CDR3: TGTGCCATCAGAAAGACAGGAAGGTCCTACGAGCAGTACTTC.

The chain recombines TRBV19 with TRBJ2-3, with D possibly being TRBD1 (6 bases). CDR3 length equals 15 residues. Trimming took off 1 base at V and 1 base at J, with 9 bases between the two ends. Germline lookup yields CDR1 LNHDA and CDR2 SQIVND (reference sequence). The CDR3 protein is CASSIGDIRTDTQYF. The CDR3 coding sequence is TGTGCCAGTAGTATAGGGGACATACGCACAGATACGCAGTATTTT.

The chain couples TRBV4-1 to TRBJ2-1, with 7 bases matching TRBD2. This CDR3 has 15 amino acids. Germline V gene sequence: CDR1 MGHRA, CDR2 YSYEKL. The trim removed 6 bases at V and 7 bases at J, leaving 12 bases unmatched. CDR3 amino acids: CASRLALAAVNEQFF. The CDR3 DNA reads as TGCGCCAGCAGACTAGCGCTCGCCGCTGTGAATGAGCAGTTCTTC.

The chain uses TRBV30 and TRBJ2-7, with 7 nucleotides matching TRBD1. The CDR3 has 15 amino acids. Trimming at V came to 2 bases and at J to 6 bases, leaving 13 bases not matched to a gene. In germline, CDR1 is GTSNPN, CDR2 SVGIG (reference sequence). In nucleotides, the CDR3 is TGTGCCTGGAGTCTTAAAAAAACGACAGGGACCGAGCAGTACTTC. Encoded protein: CAWSLKKTTGTEQYF.

The rearrangement joins TRBV19 to TRBJ2-7, with D perhaps TRBD1 or TRBD2 (5 bases each). Trimming pared 3 bases from V and 5 bases from J, leaving 8 bases between. The CDR3 is made up of 12 amino acids. CDR1 and CDR2 from the germline V gene are LNHDA and SQIVND (reference sequence). Written as DNA, the CDR3 is TGTGCCAGTAGTATTATGGGGGACGAGCAGTACTTC. Translation: CASSIMGDEQYF.

The count of this clone is one. The rearrangement joins TRBV21-1 to TRBJ2-3. TRBV21-1 is a pseudogene. CDR3 length: 21 amino acids. This chain's CDR3 is CASSNKAPLAFAGSATDTQYF. CDR3 sequence (DNA): TGTGCCAGCAGCAATAAAGCCCCCCTGGCCTTTGCAGGGAGCGCCACAGATACGCAGTATTTT.

V and J are TRBV7-9 and TRBJ2-4; the D call may be TRBD1 or TRBD2 (5 bases each). Germline CDR1 and CDR2: SEHNR and FQNEAQ (reference sequence). This CDR3 spans 14 amino acids. V dropped 1 base and J dropped 10 bases, with 14 bases sitting between them. CDR3: CASSLGGTSGIQYF. The CDR3 region has the DNA TGTGCCAGCAGCTTAGGTGGGACCTCAGGGATTCAGTACTTC. Full variable domain (remainder filled in from reference TRBV7-9 and TRBJ2-4): DTGVSQNPRHKITKRGQNVTFRCDPISEHNRLYWYRQTLGQGPEFLTYFQNEAQLEKSRLLSDRFSAERPKGSFSTLEIQRTEQGDSAMYLCASSLGGTSGIQYFGAGTRLSVL.

V usage is TRBV15 and J usage is TRBJ2-7; D may be TRBD1 (5 bases). Between the trimmed V and J ends, which lost 0 bases and 5 bases, there was a span of 14 bases. Germline V gene lookup returns CDR1 LNHNV and CDR2 YYDKDF (reference sequence). This CDR3 is 15 amino acids long. CDR3 DNA: TGTGCCACCAGCAGAGATGGGGCAGGGTGGGACGAGCAGTACTTC. Protein sequence: CATSRDGAGWDEQYF. Complete variable domain (other parts from reference TRBV15 and TRBJ2-7): DAMVIQNPRYQVTQFGKPVTLSCSQTLNHNVMYWYQQKSSQAPKLLFHYYDKDFNNEADTPDNFQSRRPNTSFCFLDIRSPGLGDTAMYLCATSRDGAGWDEQYFGPGTRLTVT.

This clone was seen a few times. The chain joins TRBV30 to TRBJ1-4; D is uncertain. The germline gives CDR1 GTSNPN, CDR2 SVGIG (reference sequence). This CDR3 is 12 amino acids long. V lost 4 bases to trimming and J lost 4 bases, with 7 bases between them. CDR3 nucleotide sequence: TGTGCCTGGAAGGGCGGTAATGAAAAACTGTTTTTT. Its translation is CAWKGGNEKLFF.

This sequence joins TRBV9 and TRBJ1-2; D is undetermined. The CDR3 has 14 residues. The germline CDR1 and CDR2 sequences are SGDLS and YYNGEE. The V end was cut by 4 bases, the J end by 13 bases, with 23 bases between. DNA for the CDR3: TGTGCCAGCAGCCCCGCAGGCGCAAGACTAGTTTCCACCTTC. Protein: CASSPAGARLVSTF.

The chain links TRBV28 to TRBJ1-2; the D gene is possibly TRBD1 (5 bases). The germline V gene encodes CDR1 MDHEN and CDR2 SYDVKM. CDR3 size: 13 residues. V was clipped by 3 bases and J by 4 bases, with 9 bases between them. The CDR3 reads CASSFGGVYGYTF. The CDR3 nucleotides read TGTGCCAGCAGTTTCGGGGGGGTCTATGGCTACACCTTC.

In the case of this clone: In the same sample, other DNA sequences code for this CDR3. The rearrangement joins TRBV18 to TRBJ1-2, with a weak D call TRBD1 (6 bases). CDR3 length equals 14 residues. V gave up 0 bases and J gave up 2 bases, with 7 bases separating them. Germline CDR1 KGHSH, CDR2 LQKENI. CDR3 protein: CASSPPGGNYGYTF. The CDR3 DNA sequence: TGTGCCAGCTCACCACCAGGGGGAAACTATGGCTACACCTTC.

The CDR3 DNA sequence: TGTGCCAGTAGTATTACCCCGGGAGGGGGTCTAGTCAACTATGGCTACACCTTC. Protein sequence: CASSITPGGGLVNYGYTF. The chain joins TRBV19 to TRBJ1-2, with D maybe TRBD1 (6 bases). Looked up from germline, CDR1 is LNHDA and CDR2 is SQIVND (reference sequence). V was trimmed by 3 bases and J by 2 bases, leaving 22 bases between them. The CDR3 is made up of 18 amino acids.